Sequencing of this TCR beta chain was carried out in a study of response to subunit inactivated influenza vaccine. The table lists this clonotype with many counts. As yet, its antigen is unknown. TCRdb re-called the RT-PCR reads through MiXCR, storing one row per CDR3 protein. The sample has a few hundred thousand distinct CDR3 sequences, about 14% seen once. Study observations and caveats: The study's authors posited that every seasonal influenza vaccination enlists few new T cells.

The sample in question was PBMCs from blood, obtained 11 to 12 days after vaccination. The clonotype comes from a man aged 50-59 years who received an inactivated influenza vaccine.

Here the CDR3 reads CASSIDAVDEQFF. The CDR3 nucleotides read TGTGCCAGCAGCATCGACGCGGTGGATGAGCAGTTCTTC. This rearrangement joins TRBV5-6 to TRBJ2-1; D remains ambiguous. This CDR3 spans 13 amino acids. The germline V gene encodes CDR1 SGHDT and CDR2 YYEEEE. With 4 bases removed from V and 8 bases from J, the gap between germline ends came to 13 bases.